These 27 T cell receptor beta chains were sequenced from one sample in a study of shared clonotypes between healthy human individuals. It was CD45RO-negative cells, positively selected for CCR7, that made up naive CD8 cells, with terminally differentiated effector memory CD45RA+ cells excluded. The protocol was immunoSEQ multiplex PCR, while the TCRdb copy is restricted to in-frame clones and leaves out a portion. Among some 2.1 million clones listed, approximately 94% were seen once. What was sequenced was naive CD8+ T cells sorted from blood. The receptors here all came from a man aged 18 to 29 in good health.

The rearrangement joins TRBV7-6 to TRBJ2-3, with 8 bases that match TRBD1. V shed 5 bases, J shed 3 bases, and the junction held 4 bases outside the gene matches. Germline V gene sequence: CDR1 SGHVS, CDR2 FNYEAQ. The CDR3 totals 14 residues. CDR3 sequence (DNA): TGTGCCAGCAGCCTGACAGGGGTGACAGATACGCAGTATTTT. It specifies CASSLTGVTDTQYF.

The chain recombines TRBV6-1 with TRBJ1-5; the match to TRBD1 covers 7 bases. The ends lost 4 bases at V and 2 bases at J; junction bases unmatched: 14. The CDR3 length is 18 residues. Germline CDR1 and CDR2: MNHNS and SASEGT. The DNA for the CDR3 is TGTGCCAGCAGTGGGGGGCTTGACAGGGCCCGGGGCAATCAGCCCCAGCATTTT. Amino acids: CASSGGLDRARGNQPQHF.

V usage is TRBV6-5 and J usage is TRBJ2-1; TRBD2 aligns across 10 bases. Germline CDR1 MNHEY, CDR2 SVGAGI. V shed 7 bases, J shed 4 bases, and the junction held 7 bases outside the gene matches. The CDR3 is 15 amino acids. The CDR3 loop reads CASTLISGGYNEQFF. The CDR3 coding sequence is TGTGCCAGCACCTTAATTAGCGGGGGGTACAATGAGCAGTTCTTC.

The gene calls are TRBV7-9 and TRBJ1-2; possibly TRBD1 for D (6 bases). The V gene lost 5 bases and the J gene lost 7 bases, with 20 bases spanning the gap. The germline V gene has CDR1 SEHNR and CDR2 FQNEAQ (reference sequence). The CDR3 totals 15 residues. CDR3 amino acids: CASSADRSLGIGYTF. CDR3 sequence (DNA): TGTGCCAGCAGCGCCGACAGGTCCCTCGGTATTGGCTACACCTTC.

In nucleotides, the CDR3 is TGTGCCAGCAGCGTAGTTGGAACTAGCGGGGTTCATGAGCAGTTCTTC. This gives the protein CASSVVGTSGVHEQFF. This chain uses TRBV9 with TRBJ2-1; 10 bases match TRBD2. The germline gives CDR1 SGDLS, CDR2 YYNGEE. The trim removed 0 bases at V and 8 bases at J, leaving 8 bases unmatched. The CDR3 spans 16 residues.

The chain couples TRBV9 to TRBJ1-5, with TRBD1 as a possible D gene (6 bases). Trimming removed 3 bases at V and 7 bases at J, with 20 bases between. The germline V gene encodes CDR1 SGDLS and CDR2 YYNGEE. The CDR3 length is 16 residues. The CDR3 bases are TGTGCCAGCAGCGCAGGCTGGAGACAGGAGAGGCAGCCCCAGCATTTT. It translates to CASSAGWRQERQPQHF.

The chain has TRBV29-1 and TRBJ2-3, with D tentatively TRBD2 (5 bases). V lost 4 bases to trimming and J lost 2 bases, with 10 bases between them. CDR1 is SQVTM, CDR2 ANQGSEA, per germline. The CDR3 is 13 residues long. The CDR3 sequence is CSVGRVNTDTQYF. Written as DNA, the CDR3 is TGCAGCGTTGGGCGGGTAAACACAGATACGCAGTATTTT.

The rearrangement links TRBV27 to TRBJ2-7; D gene ambiguous. CDR3 length equals 14 residues. CDR1 is MNHEY, CDR2 SMNVEV, per germline (reference sequence). V shed 1 base and J shed 4 bases, with 11 bases lying between them. In DNA form, the CDR3 reads TGTGCCAGCAGTTTATACGTAGGAACATACGAGCAGTACTTC. Translating it yields CASSLYVGTYEQYF.

The CDR3 DNA is TGCACCAGCAGCCAAGATCGCCAGAGGACCAAAAACATTCAGTACTTC. Encoded protein: CTSSQDRQRTKNIQYF. V usage is TRBV1 and J usage is TRBJ2-4; the tabulated D call, TRBD2, remains unverified against the DNA. TRBV1 is a recognized pseudogene. CDR3 length: 16 residues.

The chain recombines TRBV5-6 with TRBJ2-3; no clear D. The CDR3 totals 14 residues. V was clipped by 0 bases and J by 3 bases, with 8 bases between them. Looked up from germline, CDR1 is SGHDT and CDR2 is YYEEEE. CDR3: CASSLVGPTDTQYF. The DNA for the CDR3 is TGTGCCAGCAGCTTGGTCGGCCCTACAGATACGCAGTATTTT.

CDR3 DNA: TGTGCCAGCAGCTCCCCTCCTGACGGAACTGGGGCTTTCTTT. Translating it yields CASSSPPDGTGAFF. The rearrangement joins TRBV5-5 to TRBJ1-1; D uncertain. Between the trimmed V and J ends, which lost 3 bases and 11 bases, there was a span of 20 bases. Germline loops: CDR1 SGHKS, CDR2 YYEKEE (reference sequence). The CDR3 contains 14 residues.

This CDR3 reads CASSQDKLKETQYF. CDR3 nucleotides: TGCGCCAGCAGCCAAGATAAACTAAAAGAGACCCAGTACTTC. The chain joins TRBV4-1 to TRBJ2-5, with D uncertain. The length of the CDR3 is 14 residues. Germline assignment: CDR1 MGHRA and CDR2 YSYEKL. V shed 0 bases and J shed 3 bases, with 8 bases lying between them.

The chain carries TRBV10-2 and TRBJ2-3; no clear D. Germline lookup yields CDR1 WSHSY and CDR2 SAAADI. The CDR3 is 12 amino acids. Trimming left V 4 bases short and J 4 bases short, with 6 bases between. Here the CDR3 DNA reads TGCGCCAGCAGTGGTTTCGCAGATACGCAGTATTTT. Amino acids: CASSGFADTQYF.

CDR3 protein: CASLPQGLAGGRQYF. The CDR3 bases are TGCGCCAGCCTTCCCCAAGGACTAGCGGGAGGTCGACAGTACTTC. The V and J genes are TRBV10-2 and TRBJ2-7; 14 bases are shared with TRBD2. CDR1 and CDR2 (germline): WSHSY, SAAADI. This CDR3 has 15 amino acids. J gave up 10 bases and V 8 bases, and 13 bases lay outside the gene matches.

Worth noting for this clone: The sample contains more than one DNA sequence encoding this CDR3. The gene calls are TRBV6-5 and TRBJ1-2; tentative D call: TRBD1 (6 bases). Germline CDR1 and CDR2: MNHEY and SVGAGI. V was cut by 6 bases and J by 4 bases, with 12 bases left in between. The CDR3 is made up of 13 amino acids. CDR3 in amino acids: CASSQDSLYGYTF. In DNA, the CDR3 is TGTGCCAGCAGCCAGGACAGCCTCTATGGCTACACCTTC.

V gene TRBV27 combines with J gene TRBJ1-1; 7 nucleotides match TRBD1. The CDR3 totals 13 residues. The trim removed 8 bases at V and 0 bases at J, leaving 3 bases unmatched. The V gene's germline CDR1 is MNHEY and CDR2 SMNVEV (reference sequence). CDR3 DNA: TGTGCCAGCCTAGGGGGCTTGAACACTGAAGCTTTCTTT. Translating gives CASLGGLNTEAFF.

The rearrangement links TRBV4-1 to TRBJ2-7; TRBD2 aligns across 9 bases. J was trimmed by 4 bases and V by 1 base; bases with no gene match: 8. This CDR3 is built from 16 residues. The V gene's germline CDR1 is MGHRA and CDR2 YSYEKL. This chain's CDR3 is CASSQGSGRGGYEQYF. The CDR3 nucleotides read TGCGCCAGCAGCCAAGGATCCGGGCGGGGGGGATACGAGCAGTACTTC.

J is TRBJ2-1 and V is TRBV5-1, with D perhaps TRBD1 (5 bases). V lost 5 bases and J lost 4, with 10 bases in between. CDR3 size: 13 residues. The germline V gene has CDR1 SGHRS and CDR2 YFSETQ. The CDR3 here is CASSGAGYNEQFF. The CDR3 nucleotides read TGCGCCAGCAGTGGGGCCGGATACAATGAGCAGTTCTTC.

This clone was observed a single time. The chain recombines TRBV4-1 with TRBJ1-2; TRBD1 aligns across 8 bases. Per germline, CDR1 MGHRA and CDR2 YSYEKL. The CDR3 runs to 15 residues. V was pared by 0 bases and J by 6 bases, with 6 bases of the junction left unmatched. CDR3 protein: CASSQDRGLQDGYTF. The CDR3 DNA sequence: TGCGCCAGCAGCCAAGACAGGGGGCTACAGGATGGCTACACCTTC.

J is TRBJ1-5 and V is TRBV9; no definite D call. V lost 0 bases and J lost 5, with 15 bases in between. There are 16 residues in the CDR3. Germline V gives CDR1 SGDLS, CDR2 YYNGEE. The CDR3 nucleotides are TGTGCCAGCAGCGTAGTTCTTAGGCAGGCCCATCAGCCCCAGCATTTT. It specifies CASSVVLRQAHQPQHF.

The chain links TRBV7-9 to TRBJ1-4, with 11 bases fitting TRBD1. The CDR3 loop spans 16 amino acids. Per germline, CDR1 SEHNR and CDR2 FQNEAQ (reference sequence). V dropped 5 bases and J dropped 0; count of bases not matched to a gene: 2. CDR3 sequence reads: CASSGQGAATNEKLFF. The CDR3 nucleotides read TGTGCCAGCAGCGGACAGGGGGCCGCAACTAATGAAAAACTGTTTTTT.

The V call is TRBV27, the J call TRBJ1-5; D gene ambiguous. Germline assignment: CDR1 MNHEY and CDR2 SMNVEV (reference sequence). This CDR3 has 14 amino acids. V was clipped by 4 bases and J by 0 bases, with 7 bases between them. The CDR3 reads CASSSEFSNQPQHF. The CDR3 region has the DNA TGTGCCAGCAGTTCGGAGTTTAGCAATCAGCCCCAGCATTTT.

The chain uses TRBV15 and TRBJ1-3; no firm D call. Trimming shortened V by 0 bases and J by 9 bases, and 12 bases separated the two germline ends. CDR3 length equals 14 residues. The germline V gene has CDR1 LNHNV and CDR2 YYDKDF (reference sequence). The CDR3: CATSRDRTSGTIYF. In DNA form, the CDR3 reads TGTGCCACCAGCAGAGATAGGACCTCGGGCACCATATATTTT.

V gene TRBV27 combines with J gene TRBJ2-1; TRBD2 agrees at 10 bases. CDR1 is MNHEY, CDR2 SMNVEV, per germline (reference sequence). The CDR3 has 19 residues. V dropped 5 bases and J dropped 9; count of bases not matched to a gene: 22. The chain's CDR3 is CASSTHSPFLAGELTEQFF. The CDR3 DNA reads as TGTGCCAGCAGTACCCACTCCCCCTTTCTAGCGGGGGAGCTCACTGAGCAGTTCTTC.

V gene TRBV7-2 combines with J gene TRBJ2-1; D remains unclear. The CDR3 spans 15 residues. With 4 bases removed from V and 8 bases from J, the gap between germline ends came to 18 bases. CDR1 and CDR2 (germline): SGHTA, FQGNSA. The CDR3 protein is CASSSLFADRDEQFF. In DNA, the CDR3 is TGTGCCAGCAGCTCCCTGTTTGCGGATCGGGATGAGCAGTTCTTC.

The V gene is TRBV5-1, the J gene TRBJ2-3; D not certain. Trimming took 4 bases from V and 2 from J, leaving 14 bases between them. The germline CDR1 and CDR2 sequences are SGHRS and YFSETQ. The CDR3 is 15 amino acids. CDR3 protein: CASSPRTILTDTQYF. The CDR3 DNA follows: TGCGCCAGCAGCCCAAGAACCATTCTCACAGATACGCAGTATTTT.

As to this clone: Other nucleotide sequences from this sample produce the same CDR3. The chain links TRBV5-6 to TRBJ2-3, with 7 bases fitting TRBD2. This CDR3 spans 14 amino acids. Trimming cost V 4 bases and J 2 bases; bases outside gene matches: 4. Germline CDR1 reads SGHDT; CDR2 reads YYEEEE. CDR3 bases: TGTGCCAGCAGCCTGGCGGGAGCCACAGATACGCAGTATTTT. Protein: CASSLAGATDTQYF.